The clone carrying this TCR beta chain has a count of ten or more. Antigen specificity is unknown. A single record per CDR3 protein comes from TCRdb applying MiXCR to the 5' RACE reads. The sample contains about 540,000 distinct CDR3 sequences, about 13% of which appear only once. This record comes from a study of CD8 T cells in ankylosing spondylitis. Whole-study results and caveats: Disease-linked clones were CD8+ and relatively rare in peripheral blood. Within matched ankylosing spondylitis synovial fluid, disease-linked clones were reportedly significantly enriched. Apparently characteristic of ankylosing spondylitis blood was a TCR beta motif (eight highly homologous variants).

The ends were cut back, 2 bases at V and 6 bases at J, with 21 bases in the middle. Germline CDR1 DFQATT, CDR2 SNEGSKA (reference sequence). CDR3 size: 16 residues. Sequencing was carried out using blood, either unsorted or a sorted T cell fraction (not recorded which). The receptor comes from a male donor with ankylosing spondylitis. The chain uses TRBV20-1 and TRBJ2-3; TRBD2 is a possible D gene (6 bases). CDR3 nucleotides: TGCAGTGCTAGATTTAGTGCTAGCGCCCACTCGGATACGCAGTATTTT. Translating gives CSARFSASAHSDTQYF.